This is a list of T cell receptor beta chains from one sample in a study of a mutant IDH1 vaccine in newly diagnosed glioma. Antigens of these TCRs are unknown. TCRdb's table, derived via immunoSEQ multiplex PCR, lists solely in-frame clones and lacks some. The data show about 32,000 clones, about four fifths seen once. The sample here was PBMCs, taken from a glioma patient whose treatment included an IDH1 peptide vaccine. These receptor sequences come from a man in his forties or fifties with glioma. Some clones in this sample may be carry-over from other donors' samples. Both conserved end residues are part of each CDR3. D genes are given only for firm matches. Only part of the rows carry a size: once, few, many, or a class if the clone is expanded.

CDR3 DNA: TGTGCCAGCAGCTTGAGCGCGAGTCCGTATAGCAATCAGCCCCAGCATTTT
CDR3 protein: CASSLSASPYSNQPQHF
V gene: TRBV5-5
D gene: NA
J gene: TRBJ1-5
clone size: NA

CDR3 DNA: TGTGCCAGCTCACCTGGCAGGGAGGCAGATACGCAGTATTTT
CDR3 protein: CASSPGREADTQYF
V gene: TRBV18
D gene: NA
J gene: TRBJ2-3
clone size: once

CDR3 DNA: TGTGCCAGCAGTTCCGGGACAGGGGCGTATTACACCTTC
CDR3 protein: CASSSGTGAYYTF
V gene: TRBV2
D gene: TRBD1
J gene: TRBJ1-2
clone size: NA

CDR3 DNA: TGTGCCAGCAACGGAGCCAAGAGGACAGGGGGTTTTGGGAACACTGAAGCTTTCTTT
CDR3 protein: CASNGAKRTGGFGNTEAFF
V gene: TRBV11-2
D gene: TRBD1
J gene: TRBJ1-1
clone size: NA

CDR3 DNA: TGTGCCAGCAGCCCTTCACTAGCGGTTGGCGAGCAGTACTTC
CDR3 protein: CASSPSLAVGEQYF
V gene: TRBV11-2
D gene: TRBD2
J gene: TRBJ2-7
clone size: NA

CDR3 DNA: TGCAGTGCTAGGGGGATCGAAAAACTGTTTTTT
CDR3 protein: CSARGIEKLFF
V gene: TRBV20-1
D gene: NA
J gene: TRBJ1-4
clone size: few

CDR3 DNA: TGTGCCAGCAGCCAAGATTCCCGTGGCTACACCTTC
CDR3 protein: CASSQDSRGYTF
V gene: TRBV4-2
D gene: NA
J gene: TRBJ1-2
clone size: few

CDR3 DNA: TGTGCCAGCGGAAAGGGGAGCACCGGGGAGCTGTTTTTT
CDR3 protein: CASGKGSTGELFF
V gene: TRBV7-3
D gene: NA
J gene: TRBJ2-2
clone size: NA

CDR3 DNA: TGTGCCAGTAGTAATCAAGGGTTCCTCTACGAGCAGTACTTC
CDR3 protein: CASSNQGFLYEQYF
V gene: TRBV19
D gene: NA
J gene: TRBJ2-7
clone size: NA

CDR3 DNA: TGTGCCAGCGGAACAGGGTTGAATCAGCCCCAGCATTTT
CDR3 protein: CASGTGLNQPQHF
V gene: TRBV6-1
D gene: NA
J gene: TRBJ1-5
clone size: NA

CDR3 DNA: TGTGCCAGCAGTTACGGCCCACCCTCATACGAGCAGTACTTC
CDR3 protein: CASSYGPPSYEQYF
V gene: TRBV6-5
D gene: NA
J gene: TRBJ2-7
clone size: NA

CDR3 DNA: TGCGCCAGCAGCCAAGATCCCCGACTCGATTCACCCCTCCACTTT
CDR3 protein: CASSQDPRLDSPLHF
V gene: TRBV4-1
D gene: NA
J gene: TRBJ1-6
clone size: NA

CDR3 DNA: TGTGCCATCAGGCAGGGGAATGAGGGTGGCTACACCTTC
CDR3 protein: CAIRQGNEGGYTF
V gene: TRBV10-3
D gene: NA
J gene: TRBJ1-2
clone size: NA

CDR3 DNA: TGTGCCAGCAGCAAAGACAGCACAGCCTCTCTTTCCTACGAGCAGTACTTC
CDR3 protein: CASSKDSTASLSYEQYF
V gene: TRBV21-1
D gene: NA
J gene: TRBJ2-7
clone size: NA

CDR3 DNA: TGTGCCAGCAGTAAGTCCGTGAACACTGAAGCTTTCTTT
CDR3 protein: CASSKSVNTEAFF
V gene: TRBV14
D gene: NA
J gene: TRBJ1-1
clone size: once

CDR3 DNA: TGTGCTAGTGGTGACCACCCTGCAGGACAAAGTCGGGCCAACGTCCTGACTTTC
CDR3 protein: CASGDHPAGQSRANVLTF
V gene: TRBV12-5
D gene: NA
J gene: TRBJ2-6
clone size: NA

CDR3 DNA: TGTGCCAGCAGTTACTCGGAAGGGGGCAATCAGCCCCAGCATTTT
CDR3 protein: CASSYSEGGNQPQHF
V gene: TRBV6-5
D gene: NA
J gene: TRBJ1-5
clone size: NA

CDR3 DNA: TGTGCCAGCAGCCCTCAGGGACTAGCGAACGGGGAGCTGTTTTTT
CDR3 protein: CASSPQGLANGELFF
V gene: TRBV11-2
D gene: TRBD2
J gene: TRBJ2-2
clone size: NA

CDR3 DNA: TGTGCCTGGAGTGCCGGGCGGGCAACTAATGAAAAACTGTTTTTT
CDR3 protein: CAWSAGRATNEKLFF
V gene: TRBV30
D gene: NA
J gene: TRBJ1-4
clone size: NA

CDR3 DNA: TGTGCCAGCAGCTGGGTACCGGGACAGGCCAACTACGAGCAGTACTTC
CDR3 protein: CASSWVPGQANYEQYF
V gene: TRBV5-5
D gene: TRBD1
J gene: TRBJ2-7
clone size: NA

CDR3 DNA: TGTGCCAGCAGAGAGGAGGCTGTAAACACCATATATTTT
CDR3 protein: CASREEAVNTIYF
V gene: TRBV6-1
D gene: NA
J gene: TRBJ1-3
clone size: NA

CDR3 DNA: TGTGCCAGCAATAGCTTGGTCCAAGAGACCCAGTACTTC
CDR3 protein: CASNSLVQETQYF
V gene: TRBV2
D gene: NA
J gene: TRBJ2-5
clone size: NA

CDR3 DNA: TGTGCCAGCAGCCCGGGACTAGTCCCCTACAATGAGCAGTTCTTC
CDR3 protein: CASSPGLVPYNEQFF
V gene: TRBV7-9
D gene: TRBD2
J gene: TRBJ2-1
clone size: NA

CDR3 DNA: TGTGCCAGCAGCCAAGAACCATCCTCAGATACGCAGTATTTT
CDR3 protein: CASSQEPSSDTQYF
V gene: TRBV4-2
D gene: NA
J gene: TRBJ2-3
clone size: NA

CDR3 DNA: TGCGCCAGCAGCTTGGACAGCTCCTACAATGAGCAGTTCTTC
CDR3 protein: CASSLDSSYNEQFF
V gene: TRBV5-1
D gene: NA
J gene: TRBJ2-1
clone size: NA